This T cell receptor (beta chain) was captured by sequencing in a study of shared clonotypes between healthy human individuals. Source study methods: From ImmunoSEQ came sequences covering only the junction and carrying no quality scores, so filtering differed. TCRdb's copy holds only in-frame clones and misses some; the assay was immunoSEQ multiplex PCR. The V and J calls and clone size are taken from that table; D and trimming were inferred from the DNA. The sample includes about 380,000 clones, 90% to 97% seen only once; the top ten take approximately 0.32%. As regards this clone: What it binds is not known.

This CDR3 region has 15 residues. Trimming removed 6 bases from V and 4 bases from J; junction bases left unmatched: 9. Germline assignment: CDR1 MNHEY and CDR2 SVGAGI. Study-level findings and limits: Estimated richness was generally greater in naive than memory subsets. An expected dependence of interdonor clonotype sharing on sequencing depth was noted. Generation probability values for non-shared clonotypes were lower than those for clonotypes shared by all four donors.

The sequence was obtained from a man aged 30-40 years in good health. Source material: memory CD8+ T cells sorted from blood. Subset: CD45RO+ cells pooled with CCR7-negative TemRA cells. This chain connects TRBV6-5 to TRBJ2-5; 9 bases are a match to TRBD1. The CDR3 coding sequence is TGTGCCAGCAGCCCCCGCCGGGGACAGGGAGAGACCCAGTACTTC. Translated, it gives CASSPRRGQGETQYF.